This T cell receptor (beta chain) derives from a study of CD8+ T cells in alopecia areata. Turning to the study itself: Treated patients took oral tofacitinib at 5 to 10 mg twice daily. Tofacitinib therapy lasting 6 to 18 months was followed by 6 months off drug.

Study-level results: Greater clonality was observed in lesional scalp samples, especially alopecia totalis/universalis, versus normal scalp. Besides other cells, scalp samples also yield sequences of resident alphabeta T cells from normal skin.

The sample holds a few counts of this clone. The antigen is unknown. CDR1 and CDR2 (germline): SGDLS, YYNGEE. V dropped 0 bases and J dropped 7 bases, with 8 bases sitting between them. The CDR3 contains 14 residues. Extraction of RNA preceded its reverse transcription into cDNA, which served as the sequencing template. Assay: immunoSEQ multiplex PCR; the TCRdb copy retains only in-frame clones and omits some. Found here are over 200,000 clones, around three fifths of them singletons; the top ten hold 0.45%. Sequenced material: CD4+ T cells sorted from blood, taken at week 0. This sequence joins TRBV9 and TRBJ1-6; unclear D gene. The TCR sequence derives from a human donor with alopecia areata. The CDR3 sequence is CASSVDFGNSPLHF. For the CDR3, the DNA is TGTGCCAGCAGCGTAGATTTCGGCAATTCACCCCTCCACTTT.